The 7 T cell receptor beta chains below all came from one sample that was sequenced in a study of T cell responses to AZD1222 COVID-19 vaccine. The repertoire was sequenced with immunoSEQ multiplex PCR; TCRdb's copy has only in-frame clones and lacks some. The table lists 90,000 to 120,000 clones, more than 70% of them singletons. The sequences come from peripheral blood, collected on day 0 of AZD1222 vaccination. The source is an adult in good health.

This CDR3 is CASSSQGNTEAFF. CDR3 DNA: TGTGCCAGCAGTAGCCAGGGGAACACTGAAGCTTTCTTT. The J gene is TRBJ1-1, the V gene TRBV2; possible D gene TRBD1, 5 bases. V gave up 5 bases and J gave up 1 base, with 8 bases separating them. CDR1 is SNHLY, CDR2 FYNNEI, per germline. This CDR3 region has 13 residues.

In regard to this clone: This sample also contains other DNA sequences that code for the same CDR3. The chain carries TRBV12-3 or TRBV12-4 and TRBJ1-2; 9 nucleotides agree with TRBD1. V lost 6 bases, J lost 4 bases, and 3 bases stayed unmatched. The CDR3 length is 13 residues. For the CDR3, the DNA is TGTGCCAGCAGAGGACAGGGGATCTATGGCTACACCTTC. This encodes CASRGQGIYGYTF.

This clone is medium-sized within its sample. The chain couples TRBV6-2 or TRBV6-3 to TRBJ1-5; 11 nucleotides agree with TRBD1. The CDR3 sequence is 14 residues long. V lost 6 bases, J lost 7 bases, and 5 bases stayed unmatched. From germline, CDR1 is MNHEY and CDR2 SVGEGT. The CDR3 region is CASSWTGGGQPQHF. The DNA of the CDR3 is TGTGCCAGCAGCTGGACAGGGGGCGGGCAGCCCCAGCATTTT.

The rearrangement links TRBV4-3 to TRBJ2-7, with D unclear. Trimming cost V 0 bases and J 0 bases, with 12 bases left between them. Germline loops: CDR1 LGHNA, CDR2 YSLEER. This CDR3 contains 16 residues. Written as DNA, the CDR3 is TGCGCCAGCAGCCAAGATGACACCGAATTCTCCTACGAGCAGTACTTC. Protein: CASSQDDTEFSYEQYF.

The chain has TRBV12-3 or TRBV12-4 and TRBJ1-5, with unresolved D. The V gene lost 7 bases and the J gene lost 7 bases, with 14 bases spanning the gap. The CDR3 consists of 13 residues. DNA for the CDR3: TGTGCCAGCACCTTCGAAGAGGGCCAGCCCCAGCATTTT. Amino acid sequence: CASTFEEGQPQHF.

The chain links TRBV5-1 to TRBJ2-1, with TRBD2 matching over 9 bases. Germline V lookup: CDR1 SGHRS, CDR2 YFSETQ. This CDR3 contains 17 residues. Trimming removed 0 bases from V and 4 bases from J; junction bases left unmatched: 8. CDR3 sequence: CASSLGSTSGSYNEQFF. CDR3 bases: TGCGCCAGCAGCTTGGGGTCCACTAGCGGGTCGTACAATGAGCAGTTCTTC. Drawing the rest from reference TRBV5-1 and TRBJ2-1, the complete variable domain is KAGVTQTPRYLIKTRGQQVTLSCSPISGHRSVSWYQQTPGQGLQFLFEYFSETQRNKGNFPGRFSGRQFSNSRSEMNVSTLELGDSALYLCASSLGSTSGSYNEQFFGPGTRLTVL.

This clone was detected once. The rearrangement uses TRBV7-3 and TRBJ1-1, with TRBD1 matching 9 bases. The CDR3 spans 15 residues. The germline CDR1 and CDR2 sequences are SGHTA and FQGTGA. V shed 9 bases and J 0 bases; nucleotides not matched to a gene: 8. This CDR3 reads CARVDRGLMNTEAFF. CDR3 in DNA: TGTGCCAGGGTGGACAGGGGTCTAATGAACACTGAAGCTTTCTTT.